This is a list of T cell receptor beta chains from one sample in a study of T cell clones after liver transplantation. Sequencing was performed with immunoSEQ multiplex PCR; in TCRdb, only in-frame clones are kept and a portion is missing. The sample gives about 85,000 clones, nearly 85% of which show up once; 0.45% to 0.6% is in the top ten. This specimen was CD4+ T cells from blood, taken 45 to 46 months after liver transplant. These receptor sequences come from a human patient who received a liver transplant. Some T cells may trace back to the graft donor. Each CDR3 is given with its conserved first and last residue. A D gene is named only where the DNA matches it firmly. The size field is filled for only some rows; it gives once, few, many or a size class.

. | . | TRBJ1-2 | TRBV28 | CASSLLVGYGYTF | TGTGCCAGCAGTTTACTTGTGGGCTATGGCTACACCTTC
. | TRBD2 | TRBJ2-3 | TRBV28 | CASTVSGTDTQYF | TGTGCCAGCACCGTTAGCGGGACAGATACGCAGTATTTT
once | TRBD1 | TRBJ1-5 | TRBV28 | CASSSSGGAAPKHF | TGTGCCAGCAGTTCCTCAGGGGGCGCGGCTCCAAAGCATTTT
. | . | TRBJ2-2 | TRBV6-6 | CASSSLTPSAAGELFF | TGTGCCAGCAGTTCCCTGACACCCTCAGCGGCCGGGGAGCTGTTTTTT
. | TRBD2 | TRBJ2-1 | TRBV7-2 | CASSLVGTSGYNEQFF | TGTGCCAGCAGCTTAGTCGGGACTAGCGGGTACAATGAGCAGTTCTTC
. | TRBD2 | TRBJ2-1 | TRBV30 | CALLASSYNEQFF | TGTGCCTTACTAGCGAGCTCCTACAATGAGCAGTTCTTC
. | . | TRBJ2-2 | TRBV9 | CASKASGAYTGELFF | TGTGCCAGCAAAGCATCGGGAGCTTATACCGGGGAGCTGTTTTTT
once | . | TRBJ1-5 | TRBV28 | CASSLHPAGSNQPQHF | TGTGCCAGCAGTCTACACCCGGCAGGGAGCAATCAGCCCCAGCATTTT
once | TRBD1 | TRBJ2-7 | TRBV28 | CASKSLNVTGGWAYEQYF | TGTGCCAGCAAATCCTTAAATGTAACAGGGGGCTGGGCCTACGAGCAGTACTTC
once | . | TRBJ2-7 | TRBV6-5 | CASSYSTTSTYEQYF | TGTGCCAGCAGTTACTCGACTACATCCACCTACGAGCAGTACTTC
. | . | TRBJ2-3 | TRBV5-1 | CASNRDKITDTQYF | TGCGCCAGCAACCGGGACAAGATCACAGATACGCAGTATTTT
. | . | TRBJ1-1 | TRBV2 | CASRLLGRVSPEAFF | TGTGCCAGCAGACTCCTGGGACGCGTCTCTCCTGAAGCTTTCTTT
. | . | TRBJ2-1 | TRBV11-2 | CASSHSGLREFF | TGTGCCAGCAGCCATTCGGGGCTCCGGGAGTTCTTC
. | . | TRBJ2-3 | TRBV28 | CASSLGLGPDTQYF | TGTGCCAGCAGCTTGGGACTGGGCCCAGATACGCAGTATTTT
. | TRBD1 | TRBJ2-3 | TRBV18 | CASSPTQGTDTQYF | TGTGCCAGCTCACCAACACAGGGGACAGATACGCAGTATTTT
. | . | TRBJ1-1 | TRBV5-5 | CASSLAPGLYTEAFF | TGTGCCAGCAGCTTGGCGCCGGGACTCTACACTGAAGCTTTCTTT
once | . | TRBJ2-3 | TRBV7-3 | CASSEGGRRTDTQYF | TGTGCCAGCAGCGAAGGGGGACGCAGAACAGATACGCAGTATTTT